Shown below are 7 T cell receptor beta chains from a single sample sequenced in a study of shared clonotypes between healthy human individuals. Terminally differentiated effector memory CD45RA+ cells were left out of the naive CD8 fraction, which was CD45RO-negative and positively selected for CCR7. Some clones are missing from TCRdb's copy, which holds only in-frame ones; the method was immunoSEQ multiplex PCR. The sample lists hundreds of thousands of clones, approximately 96% occurring once. The sequencing input was naive CD8+ T cells sorted from blood. These receptors were collected from a young woman in good health.

This chain uses TRBV9 with TRBJ1-2, with D unresolved. Between the trimmed V and J ends, which lost 3 bases and 0 bases, there was a span of 6 bases. This CDR3 contains 13 residues. Germline loops: CDR1 SGDLS, CDR2 YYNGEE. The CDR3 bases are TGTGCCAGCAGCGACAACCCTAACTATGGCTACACCTTC. Its protein product is CASSDNPNYGYTF. The complete variable domain, with remaining parts taken from reference TRBV9 and TRBJ1-2, reads DSGVTQTPKHLITATGQRVTLRCSPRSGDLSVYWYQQSLDQGLQFLIQYYNGEERAKGNILERFSAQQFPDLHSELNLSSLELGDSALYFCASSDNPNYGYTFGSGTRLTVV.

The J gene is TRBJ2-7, the V gene TRBV28; 7 bases match TRBD2. Germline V gives CDR1 MDHEN, CDR2 SYDVKM. V was pared by 7 bases and J by 7 bases, with 13 bases of the junction left unmatched. This CDR3 contains 14 residues. The CDR3 DNA reads as TGTGCCAGCACCCCACTAGCGATGGCGGTTGAGCAGTACTTC. It codes for CASTPLAMAVEQYF.

The chain links TRBV19 to TRBJ2-7; 8 bases are a match to TRBD2. In germline, CDR1 is LNHDA, CDR2 SQIVND (reference sequence). Trimming at V came to 7 bases and at J to 5 bases, leaving 22 bases not matched to a gene. The CDR3 contains 18 residues. The CDR3 sequence is CASTHRGGLRPPRNEQYF. CDR3 nucleotides: TGTGCCAGTACCCACCGCGGGGGGCTCAGACCACCGAGGAACGAGCAGTACTTC.

V gene TRBV6-1 combines with J gene TRBJ1-5; D ambiguous. This CDR3 has 16 amino acids. V shed 2 bases and J shed 0 bases, with 11 bases lying between them. CDR1 MNHNS and CDR2 SASEGT come from the germline V gene. In DNA form, the CDR3 reads TGTGCCAGCAGTGAATTCTGGCAAGGTAGCAATCAGCCCCAGCATTTT. Protein sequence: CASSEFWQGSNQPQHF.

With respect to this clone: Other nucleotide sequences in the sample specify the same CDR3. The rearrangement uses TRBV19 and TRBJ1-4, with unresolved D. Per germline, CDR1 LNHDA and CDR2 SQIVND (reference sequence). The CDR3 contains 10 residues. V dropped 6 bases and J dropped 8 bases, with 4 bases sitting between them. Written as DNA, the CDR3 is TGTGCCAGTAGATCGGAAAAACTGTTTTTT. This encodes CASRSEKLFF. The whole variable domain, remainder taken from reference TRBV19 and TRBJ1-4, is DGGITQSPKYLFRKEGQNVTLSCEQNLNHDAMYWYRQDPGQGLRLIYYSQIVNDFQKGDIAEGYSVSREKKESFPLTVTSAQKNPTAFYLCASRSEKLFFGSGTQLSVL.

The J gene is TRBJ2-7, the V gene TRBV13, with 7 bases fitting TRBD1. With 5 bases clipped from V and 3 bases from J, the junction kept 13 bases outside the gene matches. The CDR3 runs to 16 residues. Per the germline V gene, CDR1 is PRHDT and CDR2 is FYEKMQ (reference sequence). CDR3 residues: CASSHNRGATIYEQYF. DNA for the CDR3: TGTGCCAGCAGCCACAACAGGGGAGCCACTATCTACGAGCAGTACTTC.

Regarding this clone: Other DNA variants within this sample encode the same CDR3. The chain has TRBV11-2 and TRBJ2-1; D possibly matches TRBD1 or TRBD2 (5 bases each). Trimming took off 1 base at V and 9 bases at J, with 7 bases between the two ends. This CDR3 has 12 amino acids. Germline CDR1 SGHAT, CDR2 FQNNGV. The CDR3 bases are TGTGCCAGCAGCTTAGGTGGGGGTGAGCAGTTCTTC. Protein: CASSLGGGEQFF.